These T cell receptor beta chains were read from a single sample in a study of T cells after posttransplantation cyclophosphamide. Clones were sequenced by immunoSEQ multiplex PCR, and TCRdb holds only the in-frame ones, with some missing. The table lists about 5,500 clones, with no singletons. Sequenced material: PBMCs, taken after allogeneic stem cell transplant with posttransplant cyclophosphamide. These receptor sequences come from a male patient between 55 and 70 years old who received an allogeneic stem cell transplant from a related donor, was CMV-positive, and had no GVHD. Certain T cells may be donor cells from the graft. Each CDR3 is given with its conserved first and last residue. Fields, in order: V gene, J gene, clone size, CDR3 protein. Only some rows state a clone size, as once, few, many or a class for expanded clones.

>TRBV6-5|TRBJ1-1|many
CASRPTHMNTEAFF
>TRBV7-9|TRBJ1-5|many
CASSLGGYSNQPQHF
>TRBV30|TRBJ2-7|NA
CAWSRGGGGYEQYF
>TRBV18|TRBJ2-1|many
CASSPLAGSYNEQFF
>TRBV7-3|TRBJ1-6|few
CASSQTGVSSPLHF
>TRBV28|TRBJ2-5|many
CASSPRDYQETQYF
>TRBV7-2|TRBJ1-2|many
CASSPPGGYGYTF
>TRBV19|TRBJ1-5|many
CASSIVSGGNQPQHF
>TRBV11-2|TRBJ2-5|many
CASSERRGAPETQYF
>TRBV11-2|TRBJ1-1|many
CASSPPGQMFWEAFF
>TRBV28|TRBJ1-5|many
CASSDRYSNQPQHF
>TRBV11-2|TRBJ1-1|medium-sized
CASSRGLVLNTEAFF
>TRBV12-5|TRBJ2-3|NA
CASGGAGHGADTQYF
>TRBV7-2|TRBJ1-2|many
CASSLARGNYGYTF
>TRBV9|TRBJ1-1|NA
CASSKDRLNTEAFF
>TRBV9|TRBJ2-5|many
CASSPQTGQGSQYF
>TRBV5-1|TRBJ1-1|many
CASSLDGTENTEAFF
>TRBV7-2|TRBJ1-4|medium-sized
CASSRGSNEKLFF
>TRBV7-9|TRBJ2-5|many
CASRAGGLQETQYF
>TRBV6-5|TRBJ2-3|many
CASSPVAGWADTQYF
>TRBV4-1|TRBJ2-7|NA
CASSQLTGRGEQYF
>TRBV4-1|TRBJ2-7|NA
CASSQGISGTGLHEQYF
>TRBV7-2|TRBJ2-7|NA
CASSSWTGGDYEQYF
>TRBV7-2|TRBJ1-4|few
CASSSDRAGEKLFF
>TRBV5-4|TRBJ1-2|many
CASRTGQNANYGYTF
>TRBV5-1|TRBJ2-7|few
CTSSVGQGPYEQYF
>TRBV27|TRBJ2-1|many
CAAGRGNNEQFF
>TRBV6-1|TRBJ1-2|many
CASRDRGNYGYTF
>TRBV7-9|TRBJ2-1|few
CASSSLDRYEQFF
>TRBV19|TRBJ2-2|many
CASSRQGAGELFF
>TRBV4-1|TRBJ2-1|few
CASSSGREEQFF